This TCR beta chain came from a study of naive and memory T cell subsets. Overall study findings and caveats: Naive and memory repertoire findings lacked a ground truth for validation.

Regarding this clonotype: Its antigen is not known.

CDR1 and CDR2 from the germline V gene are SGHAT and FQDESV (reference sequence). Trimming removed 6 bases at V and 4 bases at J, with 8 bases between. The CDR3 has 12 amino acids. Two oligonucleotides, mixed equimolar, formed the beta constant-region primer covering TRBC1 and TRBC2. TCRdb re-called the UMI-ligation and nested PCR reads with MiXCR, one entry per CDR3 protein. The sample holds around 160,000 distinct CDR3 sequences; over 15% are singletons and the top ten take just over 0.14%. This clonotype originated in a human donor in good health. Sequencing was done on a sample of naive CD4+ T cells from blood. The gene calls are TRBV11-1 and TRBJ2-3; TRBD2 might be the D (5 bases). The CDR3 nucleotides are TGTGCCAGCAGGTCGGAGGCAGATACGCAGTATTTT. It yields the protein CASRSEADTQYF. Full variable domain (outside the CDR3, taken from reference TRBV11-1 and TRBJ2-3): EAEVAQSPRYKITEKSQAVAFWCDPISGHATLYWYRQILGQGPELLVQFQDESVVDDSQLPKDRFSAERLKGVDSTLKIQPAELGDSAMYLCASRSEADTQYFGPGTRLTVL.